Listed here are 26 T cell receptor beta chains from one sample, sequenced in a study of PD-1 blockade in classical Hodgkin lymphoma. Time point defined: cycle 4 day 1 (C4D1), after less than 7 weeks of nivolumab. Every patient experienced relapse after autologous stem cell transplantation, and brentuximab vedotin exposure varied. Some clones are missing from TCRdb's copy, which holds only in-frame ones; the method was immunoSEQ multiplex PCR. Of about 16,000 clones in the sample, about four fifths were seen once. The sequences come from peripheral blood mononuclear cells (PBMCs), collected before the fourth cycle of nivolumab. The origin of the receptors is a human donor with classical Hodgkin lymphoma.

This clone appeared once. The V and J genes are TRBV6-5 and TRBJ1-1; 10 bases are shared with TRBD1. The CDR3 has 15 amino acids. Germline assignment: CDR1 MNHEY and CDR2 SVGAGI. J gave up 5 bases and V 4 bases, and 7 bases lay outside the gene matches. The CDR3 reads CASSSPGQGWTEAFF. The CDR3 DNA sequence: TGTGCCAGCAGTTCACCGGGACAGGGGTGGACTGAAGCTTTCTTT.

The chain carries TRBV7-8 and TRBJ2-1; 11 bases fit TRBD2. CDR3 size: 16 residues. Per the germline V gene, CDR1 is SGHVS and CDR2 is FQNEAQ. V was pared by 5 bases and J by 6 bases, with 9 bases of the junction left unmatched. The CDR3 protein is CASSPKTSGVSNEQFF. The CDR3 bases are TGTGCCAGCAGCCCTAAGACTAGCGGGGTTAGCAATGAGCAGTTCTTC.

The V gene is TRBV6-6, the J gene TRBJ1-2, with 8 bases that match TRBD1. CDR1 and CDR2 from the germline V gene are MNHNY and SVGAGI (reference sequence). This CDR3 has 15 residues. V shed 8 bases and J 0 bases; nucleotides not matched to a gene: 8. The CDR3: CASGGTGVTNYGYTF. The CDR3 nucleotides read TGTGCCAGCGGGGGGACAGGCGTTACTAACTATGGCTACACCTTC.

The rearrangement uses TRBV7-5 and TRBJ2-7; TRBD1 is the table's D call and was not checked against the DNA. TRBV7-5 is given as a pseudogene. There are 16 residues in the CDR3. The CDR3 spells CARSLGSGQGAKEQYF. The CDR3, as DNA: TGTGCCAGAAGCTTGGGTTCGGGACAGGGGGCAAAGGAGCAGTACTTC.

This sequence joins TRBV5-1 and TRBJ1-2; no clear D. V was cut by 0 bases and J by 7 bases, with 7 bases left in between. Germline V gives CDR1 SGHRS, CDR2 YFSETQ. This CDR3 is 12 amino acids long. The CDR3 nucleotides read TGCGCCAGCAGCTTGGAATCGAGTGGCTACACCTTC. It is translated as CASSLESSGYTF.

This chain links TRBV5-5 with TRBJ2-7, with D unclear. The CDR3 is 13 amino acids. Trimming took off 4 bases at V and 6 bases at J, with 14 bases between the two ends. CDR1 and CDR2 from the germline V gene are SGHKS and YYEKEE (reference sequence). The CDR3 is CASSPGLQPEQYF. DNA for the CDR3: TGTGCCAGCAGCCCGGGCCTACAACCCGAGCAGTACTTC.

In this sample, this clone turned up once. The chain is built from TRBV7-9 and TRBJ2-7, with a possible D match to TRBD2 (6 bases). Germline CDR1 is SEHNR and CDR2 is FQNEAQ (reference sequence). The V end lost 1 base, the J end lost 6 bases, and 13 bases lay between the germline ends. This CDR3 has 14 amino acids. The chain's CDR3 is CASSLEGGRGEQYF. In DNA form, the CDR3 reads TGTGCCAGCAGCTTAGAGGGAGGACGGGGCGAGCAGTACTTC.

This clone came up once. The chain recombines TRBV7-8 with TRBJ1-3; D gene uncertain. CDR1 and CDR2 from the germline V gene are SGHVS and FQNEAQ. The ends were cut back, 0 bases at V and 2 bases at J, with 2 bases in the middle. The CDR3 spans 13 residues. In DNA form, the CDR3 reads TGTGCCAGCAGCTTAGCTGCTGGAAACACCATATATTTT. This sequence encodes CASSLAAGNTIYF.

V usage is TRBV2 and J usage is TRBJ2-6, with 8 bases lining up with TRBD2. Germline CDR1 SNHLY, CDR2 FYNNEI. This CDR3 comprises 16 residues. Unmatched junction bases numbered 4, after V lost 2 bases and J lost 4 bases. CDR3 bases: TGTGCCAGCAGTGAATTAGCGGGGAGCGGGGCCAACGTCCTGACTTTC. Its protein product is CASSELAGSGANVLTF.

V and J are TRBV7-8 and TRBJ2-5; 8 positions match TRBD2. With 3 bases clipped from V and 5 bases from J, the junction kept 5 bases outside the gene matches. The CDR3 is 14 residues long. The germline gives CDR1 SGHVS, CDR2 FQNEAQ. The CDR3 DNA reads as TGTGCCAGCAGCTTCAGTCGCGGGGGGGAGACCCAGTACTTC. Encoded protein: CASSFSRGGETQYF.

Here the CDR3 reads CASSQAGQLSNYGYTF. The CDR3 nucleotides are TGCGCCAGCAGCCAAGCGGGACAGTTATCCAACTATGGCTACACCTTC. The genes are TRBV4-1 and TRBJ1-2, with 7 bases identical to TRBD1. This CDR3 comprises 16 residues. V dropped 1 base and J dropped 2; count of bases not matched to a gene: 7. Germline V CDR1 and CDR2: MGHRA, YSYEKL.

J is TRBJ1-3 and V is TRBV5-1; TRBD1 agrees at 8 bases. J gave up 0 bases and V 0 bases, and 2 bases lay outside the gene matches. Germline loops: CDR1 SGHRS, CDR2 YFSETQ. The CDR3 spans 16 residues. The CDR3 loop is CASSLGGTGSGNTIYF. The CDR3 DNA sequence: TGCGCCAGCAGCTTGGGCGGGACAGGCTCTGGAAACACCATATATTTT.

The genes are TRBV5-4 and TRBJ2-5, with unresolved D. Germline-derived CDR1 and CDR2 are SGHNT and YYREEE (reference sequence). The CDR3 is 13 residues long. V lost 4 bases to trimming and J lost 5 bases, with 12 bases between them. The CDR3 sequence is CASSTEQFETQYF. In DNA, the CDR3 is TGTGCCAGCAGCACTGAGCAGTTTGAGACCCAGTACTTC.

The CDR3 here is CASSLTDQNTEAFF. As DNA, the CDR3 is TGCGCCAGCAGCTTGACAGACCAGAACACTGAAGCTTTCTTT. The chain couples TRBV5-1 to TRBJ1-1; D gene unclear. This CDR3 has 14 amino acids. V dropped 1 base and J dropped 1 base, with 8 bases sitting between them. Germline CDR1 and CDR2: SGHRS and YFSETQ. Using reference TRBV5-1 and TRBJ1-1 for the parts outside the CDR3, the full variable domain is KAGVTQTPRYLIKTRGQQVTLSCSPISGHRSVSWYQQTPGQGLQFLFEYFSETQRNKGNFPGRFSGRQFSNSRSEMNVSTLELGDSALYLCASSLTDQNTEAFFGQGTRLTVV.

The chain recombines TRBV4-1 with TRBJ1-2; TRBD1 might be the D (5 bases). From germline, CDR1 is MGHRA and CDR2 YSYEKL. The length of the CDR3 is 14 residues. V lost 0 bases to trimming and J lost 4 bases, with 9 bases between them. CDR3 residues: CASSQDPGVYGYTF. The CDR3 DNA reads as TGCGCCAGCAGCCAAGATCCGGGGGTCTATGGCTACACCTTC.

The rearrangement uses TRBV7-9 and TRBJ1-5; TRBD1 is a possible D gene (6 bases). Trimming took 5 bases from V and 9 from J, leaving 17 bases between them. Germline loops: CDR1 SEHNR, CDR2 FQNEAQ (reference sequence). This CDR3 region has 14 residues. The CDR3 is CASSPQSQGSPQHF. As DNA, the CDR3 is TGTGCCAGCAGCCCGCAGTCGCAGGGGTCGCCCCAGCATTTT.

The J gene is TRBJ2-4, the V gene TRBV11-2; D may be TRBD1 or TRBD2 (5 bases each). The CDR3 sequence is 13 residues long. The V end lost 3 bases, the J end lost 7 bases, and 10 bases lay between the germline ends. Germline V CDR1 and CDR2: SGHAT, FQNNGV. CDR3 bases: TGTGCCAGCAGCTTTGGGGGATTGAACATTCAGTACTTC. Its translation is CASSFGGLNIQYF.

The V call is TRBV6-5, the J call TRBJ1-2, with 8 bases identical to TRBD1. The CDR3 is made up of 14 amino acids. The junction had 9 bases not matched to a gene; V was cut back by 5 bases and J by 7 bases. In germline, CDR1 is MNHEY, CDR2 SVGAGI. CDR3 in amino acids: CASSTDRAIAGYTF. The CDR3 bases are TGTGCCAGCAGTACGGACAGGGCAATAGCTGGCTACACCTTC.

The gene calls are TRBV5-1 and TRBJ2-7, with 7 bases identical to TRBD1. V lost 0 bases to trimming and J lost 2 bases; unmatched junction nucleotides: 5. This CDR3 is 15 amino acids long. The V gene's germline CDR1 is SGHRS and CDR2 YFSETQ. In nucleotides, the CDR3 is TGCGCCAGCAGCTTGGAGGCGACAGGGCCCTACGAGCAGTACTTC. This gives the protein CASSLEATGPYEQYF.

The rearrangement joins TRBV5-1 to TRBJ2-2; D remains unclear. The CDR3 consists of 15 residues. Trimming removed 0 bases from V and 1 base from J, with 7 bases in between. Germline V gene data show CDR1 as SGHRS and CDR2 as YFSETQ. The CDR3 coding sequence is TGCGCCAGCAGCTTGGGCCAACAGAACACCGGGGAGCTGTTTTTT. This encodes CASSLGQQNTGELFF.

This clone was counted a single time. The rearrangement links TRBV4-2 to TRBJ2-1; TRBD1 agrees at 8 bases. The length of the CDR3 is 15 residues. Germline V gives CDR1 LGHNA, CDR2 YNFKEQ. V gave up 4 bases and J gave up 3 bases; unmatched junction bases: 5. In DNA, the CDR3 is TGTGCCAGCAGCCCGGACAGGGCCCTCTACAATGAGCAGTTCTTC. This codes for CASSPDRALYNEQFF.

The chain recombines TRBV6-5 with TRBJ1-1; possibly TRBD1 for D (5 bases). With 2 bases removed from V and 1 base from J, the gap between germline ends came to 11 bases. The CDR3 is 15 residues long. Germline V CDR1 and CDR2: MNHEY, SVGAGI. The CDR3 region has the DNA TGTGCCAGCAGTTACACGGGGACGGAGAACACTGAAGCTTTCTTT. Encoded protein: CASSYTGTENTEAFF.

The chain uses TRBV30 and TRBJ1-1; 7 nucleotides align to TRBD1. Trimming cost V 8 bases and J 7 bases; bases outside gene matches: 13. Germline lookup yields CDR1 GTSNPN and CDR2 SVGIG (reference sequence). The CDR3 covers 13 residues. The DNA for the CDR3 is TGTGCCGGTTTACAGGGGCGGAGAAATGAAGCTTTCTTT. This gives the protein CAGLQGRRNEAFF.

The rearrangement joins TRBV6-5 to TRBJ1-2; no firm D call. V shed 3 bases and J shed 3 bases, with 8 bases lying between them. Germline V gene lookup returns CDR1 MNHEY and CDR2 SVGAGI. The CDR3 consists of 13 residues. CDR3 sequence reads: CASSYTRHYGYTF. In DNA form, the CDR3 reads TGTGCCAGCAGTTATACCCGGCACTATGGCTACACCTTC.

The rearrangement uses TRBV2 and TRBJ2-5, with a possible D match to TRBD1 (6 bases). The V end lost 6 bases, the J end lost 4 bases, and 18 bases lay between the germline ends. Germline V CDR1 and CDR2: SNHLY, FYNNEI. CDR3 length equals 15 residues. The CDR3 DNA sequence: TGTGCCAGCAGGAAGACAGGAGCCGCAAGAGAGACCCAGTACTTC. Its translation: CASRKTGAARETQYF.

The chain couples TRBV19 to TRBJ1-5; D remains ambiguous. Per the germline V gene, CDR1 is LNHDA and CDR2 is SQIVND (reference sequence). The CDR3 is 13 residues long. V was trimmed by 3 bases and J by 4 bases, leaving 7 bases between them. CDR3 sequence: CASSIEGNQPQHF. The CDR3 DNA sequence: TGTGCCAGTAGTATCGAAGGGAATCAGCCCCAGCATTTT.